The clone carrying this T cell receptor beta chain has only a few counts. This specimen belongs to a study of blood T cells in healthy people across ages. The CDR3 sequence is 13 residues long. CDR1 is MNHEY and CDR2 is SVGAGI in the germline V gene. With 2 bases removed from V and 7 bases from J, the gap between germline ends came to 8 bases. A second 7 to 11 cycle PCR used barcoded and J-beta primers. TCRdb ran MiXCR on the 5' RACE reads and lists one entry per CDR3 protein. The sample comprises fewer than 800,000 distinct CDR3 sequences, around 21% of which are singletons, and 3.5% to 4% rests with the top ten.

The gene calls are TRBV6-5 and TRBJ2-2, with D unclear. This TCR was sampled from a man in his 70s in good health. The sample consisted of blood. CDR3 region: CASSYEGIGELFF. CDR3 bases: TGTGCCAGCAGTTACGAAGGTATCGGGGAGCTGTTTTTT.